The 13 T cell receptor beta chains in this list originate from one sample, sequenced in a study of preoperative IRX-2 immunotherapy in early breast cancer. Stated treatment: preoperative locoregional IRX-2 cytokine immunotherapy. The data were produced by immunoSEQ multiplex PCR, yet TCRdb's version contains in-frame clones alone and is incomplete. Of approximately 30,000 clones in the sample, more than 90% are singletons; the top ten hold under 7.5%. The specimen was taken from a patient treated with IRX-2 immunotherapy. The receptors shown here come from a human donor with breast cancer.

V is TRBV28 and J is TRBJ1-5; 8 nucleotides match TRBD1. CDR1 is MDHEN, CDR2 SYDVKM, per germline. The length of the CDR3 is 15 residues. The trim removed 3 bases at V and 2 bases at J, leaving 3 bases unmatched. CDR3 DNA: TGTGCCAGCAGTTTGGACAGGGCTGGCAATCAGCCCCAGCATTTT. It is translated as CASSLDRAGNQPQHF.

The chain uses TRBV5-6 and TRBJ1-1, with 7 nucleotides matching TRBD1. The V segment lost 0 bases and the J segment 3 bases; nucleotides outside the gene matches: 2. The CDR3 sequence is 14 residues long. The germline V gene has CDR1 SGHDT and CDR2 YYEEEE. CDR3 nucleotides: TGTGCCAGCAGCTTGGGAACAGGGGACACTGAAGCTTTCTTT. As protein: CASSLGTGDTEAFF.

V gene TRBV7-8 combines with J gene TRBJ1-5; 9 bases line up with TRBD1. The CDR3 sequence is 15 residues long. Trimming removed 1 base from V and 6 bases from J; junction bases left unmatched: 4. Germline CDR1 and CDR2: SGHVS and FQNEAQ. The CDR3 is CASSLVGDRAQPQHF. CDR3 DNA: TGTGCCAGCAGCTTAGTAGGGGACAGGGCTCAGCCCCAGCATTTT.

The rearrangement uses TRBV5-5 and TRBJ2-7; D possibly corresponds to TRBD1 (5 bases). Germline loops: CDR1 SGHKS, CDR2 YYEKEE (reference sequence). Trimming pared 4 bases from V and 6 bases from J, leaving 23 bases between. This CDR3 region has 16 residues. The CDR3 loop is CASSPRGHDGSREQYF. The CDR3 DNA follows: TGTGCCAGCAGCCCTAGAGGACACGACGGTTCTCGCGAGCAGTACTTC.

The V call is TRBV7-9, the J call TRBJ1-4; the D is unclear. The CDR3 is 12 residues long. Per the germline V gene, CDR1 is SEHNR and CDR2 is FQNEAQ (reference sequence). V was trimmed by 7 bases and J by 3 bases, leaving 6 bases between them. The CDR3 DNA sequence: TGTGCCAGCAATAATCCTAATGAAAAACTGTTTTTT. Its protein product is CASNNPNEKLFF.

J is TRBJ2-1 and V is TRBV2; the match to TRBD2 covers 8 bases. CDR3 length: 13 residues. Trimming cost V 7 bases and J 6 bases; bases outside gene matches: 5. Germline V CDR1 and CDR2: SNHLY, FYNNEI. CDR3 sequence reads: CASKGGTSNEQFF. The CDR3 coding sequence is TGTGCCAGCAAAGGCGGGACTAGCAATGAGCAGTTCTTC.

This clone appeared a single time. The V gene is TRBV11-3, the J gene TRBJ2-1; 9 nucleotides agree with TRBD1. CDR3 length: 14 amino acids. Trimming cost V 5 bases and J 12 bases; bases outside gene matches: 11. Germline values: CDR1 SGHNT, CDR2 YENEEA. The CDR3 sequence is CASSPGTGWIPQFF. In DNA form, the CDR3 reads TGTGCCAGCAGCCCCGGGACAGGGTGGATTCCGCAGTTCTTC. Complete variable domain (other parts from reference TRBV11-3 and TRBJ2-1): EAGVVQSPRYKIIEKKQPVAFWCNPISGHNTLYWYLQNLGQGPELLIRYENEEAVDDSQLPKDRFSAERLKGVDSTLKIQPAELGDSAVYLCASSPGTGWIPQFFGPGTRLTVL.

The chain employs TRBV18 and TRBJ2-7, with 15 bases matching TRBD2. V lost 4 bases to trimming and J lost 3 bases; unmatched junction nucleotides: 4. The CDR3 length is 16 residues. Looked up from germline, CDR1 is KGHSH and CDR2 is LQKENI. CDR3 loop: CASSRGTSGRIYEQYF. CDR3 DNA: TGTGCCAGCTCACGAGGGACTAGCGGGAGGATCTACGAGCAGTACTTC.

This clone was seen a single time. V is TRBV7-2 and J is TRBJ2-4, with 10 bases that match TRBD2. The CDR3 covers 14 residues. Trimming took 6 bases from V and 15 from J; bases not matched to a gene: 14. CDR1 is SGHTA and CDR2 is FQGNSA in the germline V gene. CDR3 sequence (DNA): TGTGCCAGCAGACAAGCGGGGGGGCCGGGACGCCTGTACTTC. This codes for CASRQAGGPGRLYF.

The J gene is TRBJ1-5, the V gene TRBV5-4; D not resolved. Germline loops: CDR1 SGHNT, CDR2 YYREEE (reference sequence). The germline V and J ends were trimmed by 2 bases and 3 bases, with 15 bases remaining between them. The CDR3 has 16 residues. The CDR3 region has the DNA TGTGCCAGCAGCTTACGGGCCCGGGAGAACAATCAGCCCCAGCATTTT. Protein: CASSLRARENNQPQHF.

The CDR3 sequence: CASSPYQETQYF. In DNA, the CDR3 is TGTGCCAGCTCACCATATCAAGAGACCCAGTACTTC. V and J are TRBV18 and TRBJ2-5; D gene uncertain. Germline V lookup: CDR1 KGHSH, CDR2 LQKENI. V was pared by 2 bases and J by 2 bases, with 3 bases between. The CDR3 spans 12 residues.

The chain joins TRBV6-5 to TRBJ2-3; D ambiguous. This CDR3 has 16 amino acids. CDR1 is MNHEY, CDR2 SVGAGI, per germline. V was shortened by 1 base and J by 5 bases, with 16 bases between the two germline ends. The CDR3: CASSYYSRSKGDTQYF. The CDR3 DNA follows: TGTGCCAGCAGTTACTATAGCAGAAGTAAAGGAGATACGCAGTATTTT.

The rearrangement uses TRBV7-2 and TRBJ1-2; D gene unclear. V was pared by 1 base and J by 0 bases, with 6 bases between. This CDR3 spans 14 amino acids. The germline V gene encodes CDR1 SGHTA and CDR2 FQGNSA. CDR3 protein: CASSLGVTNYGYTF. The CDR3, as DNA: TGTGCCAGCAGCTTAGGGGTTACTAACTATGGCTACACCTTC.